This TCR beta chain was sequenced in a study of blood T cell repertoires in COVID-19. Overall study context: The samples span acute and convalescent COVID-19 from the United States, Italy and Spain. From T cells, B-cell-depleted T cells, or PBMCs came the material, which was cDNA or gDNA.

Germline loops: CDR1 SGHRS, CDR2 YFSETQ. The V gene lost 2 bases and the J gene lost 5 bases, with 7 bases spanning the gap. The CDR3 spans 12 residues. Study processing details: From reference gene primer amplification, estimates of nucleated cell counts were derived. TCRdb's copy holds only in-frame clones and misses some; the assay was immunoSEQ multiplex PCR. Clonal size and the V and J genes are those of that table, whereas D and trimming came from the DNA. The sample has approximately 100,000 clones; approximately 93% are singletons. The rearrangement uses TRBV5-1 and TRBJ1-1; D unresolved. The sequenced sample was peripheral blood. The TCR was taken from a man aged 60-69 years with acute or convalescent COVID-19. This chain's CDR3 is CASSFDMTEAFF. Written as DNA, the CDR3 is TGCGCCAGCAGCTTCGACATGACTGAAGCTTTCTTT.